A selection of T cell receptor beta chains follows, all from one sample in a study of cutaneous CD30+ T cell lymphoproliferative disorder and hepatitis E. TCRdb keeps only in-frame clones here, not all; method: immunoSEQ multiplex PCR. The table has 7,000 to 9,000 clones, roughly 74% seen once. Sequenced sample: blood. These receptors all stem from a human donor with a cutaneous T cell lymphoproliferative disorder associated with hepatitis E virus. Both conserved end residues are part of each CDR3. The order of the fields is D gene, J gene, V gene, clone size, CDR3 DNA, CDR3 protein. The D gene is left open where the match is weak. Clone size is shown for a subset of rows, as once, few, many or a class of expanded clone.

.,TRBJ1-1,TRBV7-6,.,TGTGCCAGCAGCCCCCTTTTGGGGACACCCCAGAACACTGAAGCTTTCTTT,CASSPLLGTPQNTEAFF
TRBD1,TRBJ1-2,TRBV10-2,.,TGCGCCAGCAGTGAAGGGACAGGGGACCGCCGAGGCTACACCTTC,CASSEGTGDRRGYTF
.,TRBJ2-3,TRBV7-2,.,TGTGCCAGCAGTAACCAGCCGAGCACAGATACGCAGTATTTT,CASSNQPSTDTQYF
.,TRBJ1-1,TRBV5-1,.,TGCGCCAGCAGCCTTTCCTCCGGGAACACTGAAGCTTTCTTT,CASSLSSGNTEAFF
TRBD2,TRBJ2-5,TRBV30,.,TGTGCCTGGAGTCTGTGGCGGGAGGTGGAGACCCAGTACTTC,CAWSLWREVETQYF
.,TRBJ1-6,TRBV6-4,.,TGTGCCAGCAGAGAGGAGGCTGTTGGGGTTCCAGGGTCATATAATTCACCCCTCCACTTT,CASREEAVGVPGSYNSPLHF
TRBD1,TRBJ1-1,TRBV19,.,TGTGCCAGTAGTATAGGGGGACAGGGGGCAGGCACTGAAGCTTTCTTT,CASSIGGQGAGTEAFF
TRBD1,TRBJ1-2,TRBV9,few,TGTGCCAGCAGCGCCATAACAGGGGGCGACTATGGCTACACCTTC,CASSAITGGDYGYTF
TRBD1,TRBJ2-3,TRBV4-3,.,TGCGCCAGCAGCCTGGACAGGGGAAAGGGCACAGATACGCAGTATTTT,CASSLDRGKGTDTQYF
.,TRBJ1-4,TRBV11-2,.,TGTGCCAGCAGCTGGGGGTGGGAAAAACTGTTTTTT,CASSWGWEKLFF
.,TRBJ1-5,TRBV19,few,TGTGCCAGTAGAGGGGGGGGGAAACAGCCCCAGCATTTT,CASRGGGKQPQHF
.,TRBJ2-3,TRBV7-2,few,TGTGCCAGCAGCTTAGCTCTGGGGTCCACAGATACGCAGTATTTT,CASSLALGSTDTQYF
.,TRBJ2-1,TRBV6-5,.,TGTGCCAGCAGTTACGGGAGTTATGAGCAGTTCTTC,CASSYGSYEQFF
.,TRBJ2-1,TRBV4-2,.,TGTGCCAGCAGCCTTTGGGATTATGAGCAGTTCTTC,CASSLWDYEQFF
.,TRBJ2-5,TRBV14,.,TGTGCCAGCAGCCCGATGGGGCTGGAGGTAGAGACCCAGTACTTC,CASSPMGLEVETQYF
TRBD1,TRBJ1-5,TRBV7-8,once,TGTGCCAGCAGGTCCCAGGGGGGGGGCAATCAGCCCCAGCATTTT,CASRSQGGGNQPQHF
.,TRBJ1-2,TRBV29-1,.,TGCAGCGTTGGAGATCCGGGGGGCGGCTACACCTTC,CSVGDPGGGYTF
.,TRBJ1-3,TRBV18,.,TGTGCCAGCTCACTCAGGACCGATAGGGGAAACACCATATATTTT,CASSLRTDRGNTIYF
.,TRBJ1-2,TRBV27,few,TGTGCCAGCAGTCGGGGGCCGGGAGACGGCTACACCTTC,CASSRGPGDGYTF
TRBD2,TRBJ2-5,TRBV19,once,TGTGCCAGTAGTACCACATGGGCAAGCGGGGGGCAAGAGACCCAGTACTTC,CASSTTWASGGQETQYF
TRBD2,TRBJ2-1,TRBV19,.,TGTGCCAGTAGTTCCTCCAGCGGGAGTATCAATGAGCAGTTCTTC,CASSSSSGSINEQFF
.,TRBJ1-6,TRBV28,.,TGTGCCAGCAGTCCCCCCCGGGGGGCCCTCCACTTT,CASSPPRGALHF
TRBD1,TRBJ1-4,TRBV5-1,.,TGCGCCAGCAGCCGGCAGATGACGGGACAGGGTGAAAAACTGTTTTTT,CASSRQMTGQGEKLFF
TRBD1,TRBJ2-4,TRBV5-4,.,TGTGCCAGCAGTTTGGACAGGCACCGCATTCAGTACTTC,CASSLDRHRIQYF
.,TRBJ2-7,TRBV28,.,TGTGCCAGTATGGGCGCGAACTCCTACGAGCAGTACTTC,CASMGANSYEQYF
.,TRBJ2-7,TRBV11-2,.,TGTGCCAGCAGCTCCCGGCCCTACGAGCAGTACTTC,CASSSRPYEQYF
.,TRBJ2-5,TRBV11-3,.,TGTGCCAGCAGCTCACCGGGCCGTGGGGAGACCCAGTACTTC,CASSSPGRGETQYF
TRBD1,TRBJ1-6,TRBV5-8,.,TGTGCCAGCGGCTCGATGCGACAGGGTGATCTTTCACCCCTCCACTTT,CASGSMRQGDLSPLHF
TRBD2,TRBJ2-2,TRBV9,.,TGTGCCAGCAGCGTAGGGGGACTAGCGGCCTTTACCGGGGAGCTGTTTTTT,CASSVGGLAAFTGELFF
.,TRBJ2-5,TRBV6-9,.,TGTGCCTCCTCACGGGAGACCCAGTACTTC,CASSRETQYF
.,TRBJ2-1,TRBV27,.,TGTGCCAGCAGTTACTCCGGGGGTTATTCCTACAATGAGCAGTTCTTC,CASSYSGGYSYNEQFF
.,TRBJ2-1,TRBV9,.,TGTGCCAGCAGCACCCCCGACAGATACAATGAGCAGTTCTTC,CASSTPDRYNEQFF
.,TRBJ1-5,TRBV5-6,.,TGTGCCAGCAGCTTGGGACAGGACCATGAGCCCCAGCATTTT,CASSLGQDHEPQHF
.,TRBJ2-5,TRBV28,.,TGTGCCAGCAGCCCCTTTCTTGGGTACCAAGAGACCCAGTACTTC,CASSPFLGYQETQYF
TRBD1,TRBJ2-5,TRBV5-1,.,TGCGCCAGCCGTCAGACAGGGAAAGAGACCCAGTACTTC,CASRQTGKETQYF
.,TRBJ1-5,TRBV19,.,TGTGCCAGTAGTCAGGGCTGGGGTGAAAATCAGCCCCAGCATTTT,CASSQGWGENQPQHF
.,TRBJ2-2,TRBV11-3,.,TGTGCCAGCAGCTCCAGCTGGCCCGGGGAGCTGTTTTTT,CASSSSWPGELFF
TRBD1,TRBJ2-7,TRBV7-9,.,TGTGCCAGCAGCTTCCCCCAGGGGGTCCGCTACGAGCAGTACTTC,CASSFPQGVRYEQYF
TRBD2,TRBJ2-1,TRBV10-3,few,TGTGCCATAAGGACTAGCGAAGCTCCGGGCAATGAGCAGTTCTTC,CAIRTSEAPGNEQFF
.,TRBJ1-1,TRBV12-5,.,TGTGCTAGTGGCCACGACACCTACCTCACTGAAGCTTTCTTT,CASGHDTYLTEAFF
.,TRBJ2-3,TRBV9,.,TGTGCCAGCAGCGTAGTTCCCCAACACACAGATACGCAGTATTTT,CASSVVPQHTDTQYF
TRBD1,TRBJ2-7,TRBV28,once,TGTGCCAGCAGCCAATCGTCAGGAAGGGGGCTTATGTACGAGCAGTACTTC,CASSQSSGRGLMYEQYF
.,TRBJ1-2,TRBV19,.,TGTGCCAGTAGTATAGGGGCGCAGGGCTATGGCTACACCTTC,CASSIGAQGYGYTF
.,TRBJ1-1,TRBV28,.,TGTGCCAGCAGTATAGGGACGAACACTGAAGCTTTCTTT,CASSIGTNTEAFF
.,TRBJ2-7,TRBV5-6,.,TGTGCCAGCAGCACCGGAACCCCTACGGCGCAGTACTTC,CASSTGTPTAQYF
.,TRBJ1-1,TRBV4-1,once,TGCGCCAGCAGCCCTGACGGAACCGGGGCCCCAAACCCGAACACTGAAGCTTTCTTT,CASSPDGTGAPNPNTEAFF
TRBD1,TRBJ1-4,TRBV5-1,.,TGCGCCAGCAGCCGGAACCCGACAGGGGTGGGTAATGAAAAACTGTTTTTT,CASSRNPTGVGNEKLFF
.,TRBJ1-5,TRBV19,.,TGTGCCGGACAGCCGAGGATCTATAGCAATCAGCCCCAGCATTTT,CAGQPRIYSNQPQHF
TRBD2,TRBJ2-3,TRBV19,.,TGTGCCACCGGGGGTCAAGCGGGGGGCGGAGATACGCAGTATTTT,CATGGQAGGGDTQYF
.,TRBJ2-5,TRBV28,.,TGTGCCAGCAGTGGACTACAAGAGACCCAGTACTTC,CASSGLQETQYF
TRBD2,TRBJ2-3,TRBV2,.,TGTGCCAGCAGCCCCCCGGGACTAGTCAGTCGAGATACGCAGTATTTT,CASSPPGLVSRDTQYF
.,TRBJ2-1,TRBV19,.,TGTGCCAGTAGTCAGGACGGATTCTCCTACAATGAGCAGTTCTTC,CASSQDGFSYNEQFF
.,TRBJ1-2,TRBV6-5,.,TGTGCCAGCACCTCCCACGACTATGGCTACACCTTC,CASTSHDYGYTF